This T cell receptor (beta chain) was sequenced during a study of cytomegalovirus exposure and HLA in healthy donors. Study-level findings and limits: Among TCR sequences, most were rare, though some public TCRs appeared in many donors. Common viral pathogens (according to a later analysis) appeared linked to several of the most significant clusters.

Of note for this clone: Its antigen remains unidentified.

It was with 60 Vbeta and 13 Jbeta primers that the PCR ran. The table came from immunoSEQ multiplex PCR; TCRdb's copy has only in-frame clones and leaves some out. Altogether 89,000 or so clones are present, around 80% being singletons, with the ten largest covering approximately 11%. Germline V lookup: CDR1 SGHTA, CDR2 FQGNSA. V lost 5 bases, J lost 4 bases, and 17 bases lay in between. This CDR3 is 15 amino acids long. This chain joins TRBV7-2 and TRBJ1-2; D is uncertain. This TCR derives from a man aged 18 to 30 in good health and CMV-seropositive. Sequencing input: PBMCs. The CDR3 coding sequence is TGTGCCAGCAGCCATCAAAGCCAGGAGGGCTATGGCTACACCTTC. It translates to CASSHQSQEGYGYTF.